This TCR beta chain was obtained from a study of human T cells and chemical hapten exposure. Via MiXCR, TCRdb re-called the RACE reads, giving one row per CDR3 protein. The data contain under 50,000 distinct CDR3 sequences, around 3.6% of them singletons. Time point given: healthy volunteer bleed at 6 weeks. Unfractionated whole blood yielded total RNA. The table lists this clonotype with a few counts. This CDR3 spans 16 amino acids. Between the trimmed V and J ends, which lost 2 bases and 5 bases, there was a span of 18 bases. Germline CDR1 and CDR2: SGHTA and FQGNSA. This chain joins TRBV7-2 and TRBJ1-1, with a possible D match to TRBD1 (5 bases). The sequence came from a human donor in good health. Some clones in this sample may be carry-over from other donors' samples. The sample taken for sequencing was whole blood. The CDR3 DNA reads TGTGCCAGCAGCTTATTAGGCCCCCGGGGGGGGACTGAAGCTTTCTTT. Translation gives CASSLLGPRGGTEAFF.